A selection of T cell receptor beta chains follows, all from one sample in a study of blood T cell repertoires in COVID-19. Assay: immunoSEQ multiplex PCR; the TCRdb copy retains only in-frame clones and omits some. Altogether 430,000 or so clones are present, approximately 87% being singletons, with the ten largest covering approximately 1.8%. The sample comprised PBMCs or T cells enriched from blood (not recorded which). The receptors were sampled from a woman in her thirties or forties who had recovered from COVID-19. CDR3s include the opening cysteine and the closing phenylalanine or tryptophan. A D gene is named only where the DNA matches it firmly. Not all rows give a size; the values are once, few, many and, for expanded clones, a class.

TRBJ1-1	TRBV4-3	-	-	TGCGCCAGCAGCCCAGTCGGACAGCCGAACACTGAAGCTTTCTTT	CASSPVGQPNTEAFF
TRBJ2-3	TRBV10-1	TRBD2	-	TGCGCCAGCGCCCGCCTTAGCGGGAGTGCCACAGATACGCAGTATTTT	CASARLSGSATDTQYF
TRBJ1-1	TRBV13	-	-	TGTGCCAGCAGCTTAGCCGCCTTGAGAATATTACAGACTGAAGCTTTCTTT	CASSLAALRILQTEAFF
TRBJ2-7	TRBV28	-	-	TGTGCCACACAGGGTGGCGAGCAGTACTTC	CATQGGEQYF
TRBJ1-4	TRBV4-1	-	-	TGCGCCAGCAGCCAAGGCCTTACGGTAGAGCGGAGGGAAGAAAAACTGTTTTTT	CASSQGLTVERREEKLFF
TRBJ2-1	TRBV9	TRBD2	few	TGTGCCAGCAGCCCCGATCTAGCGGCCGATGAGCAGTTCTTC	CASSPDLAADEQFF
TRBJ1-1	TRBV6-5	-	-	TGTGCCAGCAGTTCACGAGCAGGGTTTCGCACTGAAGCTTTCTTT	CASSSRAGFRTEAFF
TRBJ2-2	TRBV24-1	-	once	TGTGCCACCAGTGATCGTCCCTACACCGGGGAGCTGTTTTTT	CATSDRPYTGELFF
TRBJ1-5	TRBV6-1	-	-	TGTGCCAGCAGTGAGTTTGACGTCTGGGGGCGGAGCAATCAGCCCCAGCATTTT	CASSEFDVWGRSNQPQHF
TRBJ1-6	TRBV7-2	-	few	TGTGCCAGCAGCCCTCAGTCGGACTTTGGTCAGCCCCTCCACTTT	CASSPQSDFGQPLHF
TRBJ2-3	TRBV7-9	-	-	TGTGCCAGCAGCTTAGCGCGTACAGGGAGCACAGATACGCAGTATTTT	CASSLARTGSTDTQYF
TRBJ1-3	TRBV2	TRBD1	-	TGTGCCAGCAGTGAAGCCAACAGGGGCTCTGGAAACACCATATATTTT	CASSEANRGSGNTIYF
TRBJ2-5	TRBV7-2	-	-	TGTGCCAGCAGCTTAGGGTACTACGCCGAAGAGACCCAGTACTTC	CASSLGYYAEETQYF
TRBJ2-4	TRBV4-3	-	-	TGCGCCAGCAGCCCCCGAGGACTAGCCAAAAACATTCAGTACTTC	CASSPRGLAKNIQYF
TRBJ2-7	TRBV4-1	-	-	TGCGCCAGCAGCCAGGGAGGCTTGGAGGAGCAGTACTTC	CASSQGGLEEQYF
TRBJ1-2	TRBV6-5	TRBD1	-	TGTGCCAGCAGTTACACGGACAGGGGATATGGCTACACCTTC	CASSYTDRGYGYTF